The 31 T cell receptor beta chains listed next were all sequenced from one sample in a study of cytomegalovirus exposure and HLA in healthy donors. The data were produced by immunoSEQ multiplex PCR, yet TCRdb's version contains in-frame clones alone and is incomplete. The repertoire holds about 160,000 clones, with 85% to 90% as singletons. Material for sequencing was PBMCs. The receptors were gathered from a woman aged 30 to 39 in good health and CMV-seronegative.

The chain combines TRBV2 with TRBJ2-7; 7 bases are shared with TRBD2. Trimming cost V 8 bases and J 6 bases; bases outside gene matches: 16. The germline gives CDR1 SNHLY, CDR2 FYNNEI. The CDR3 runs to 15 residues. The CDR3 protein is CASYSGTSVLSEQYF. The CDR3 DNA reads TGTGCCAGCTATTCGGGAACTAGCGTCTTGAGCGAGCAGTACTTC.

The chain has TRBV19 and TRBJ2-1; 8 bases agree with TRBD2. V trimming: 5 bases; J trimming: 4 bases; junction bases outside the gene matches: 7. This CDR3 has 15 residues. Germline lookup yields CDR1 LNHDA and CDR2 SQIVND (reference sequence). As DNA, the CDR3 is TGTGCCAGTAGTGGAGAGCGGGGGCCGTACAATGAGCAGTTCTTC. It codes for CASSGERGPYNEQFF.

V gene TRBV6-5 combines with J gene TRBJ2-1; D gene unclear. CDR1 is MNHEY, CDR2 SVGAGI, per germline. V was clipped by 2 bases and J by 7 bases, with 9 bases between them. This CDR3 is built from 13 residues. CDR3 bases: TGTGCCAGCAGTTACGCAGAAGGGAATGAGCAGTTCTTC. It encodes CASSYAEGNEQFF.

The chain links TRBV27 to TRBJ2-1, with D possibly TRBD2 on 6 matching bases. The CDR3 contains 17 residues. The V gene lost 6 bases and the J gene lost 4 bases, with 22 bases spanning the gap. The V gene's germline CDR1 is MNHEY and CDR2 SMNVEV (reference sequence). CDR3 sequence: CASRTLGLGSGYNEQFF. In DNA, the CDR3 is TGTGCCAGCAGAACCCTCGGCTTGGGGAGCGGGTACAATGAGCAGTTCTTC.

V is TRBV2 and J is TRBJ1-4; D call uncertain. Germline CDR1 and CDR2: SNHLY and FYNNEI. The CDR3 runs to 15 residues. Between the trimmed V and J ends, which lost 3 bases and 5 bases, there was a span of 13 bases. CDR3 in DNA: TGTGCCAGCAGTGATAGGGCCTACGGAAATGAAAAACTGTTTTTT. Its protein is CASSDRAYGNEKLFF.

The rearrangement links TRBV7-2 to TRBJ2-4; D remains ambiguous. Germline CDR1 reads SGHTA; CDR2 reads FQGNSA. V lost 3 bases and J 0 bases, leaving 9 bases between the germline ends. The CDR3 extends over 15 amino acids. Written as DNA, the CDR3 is TGTGCCAGCAGCTTCGGAGCTGTAGCCAAAAACATTCAGTACTTC. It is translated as CASSFGAVAKNIQYF.

CDR3 sequence: CASSAILSLNSPLHF. CDR3 nucleotides: TGTGCCAGTAGTGCAATACTGAGCCTCAATTCACCCCTCCACTTT. This chain uses TRBV19 with TRBJ1-6, with D unresolved. Looked up from germline, CDR1 is LNHDA and CDR2 is SQIVND (reference sequence). Deletions cut 5 bases from V and 7 bases from J, with 15 bases between. The CDR3 is 15 amino acids.

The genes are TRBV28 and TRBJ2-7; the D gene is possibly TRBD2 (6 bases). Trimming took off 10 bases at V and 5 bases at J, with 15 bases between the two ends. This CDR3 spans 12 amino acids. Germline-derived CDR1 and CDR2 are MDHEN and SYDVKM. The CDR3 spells CATLASDNEQYF. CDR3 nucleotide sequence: TGTGCCACCCTGGCTAGCGACAACGAGCAGTACTTC.

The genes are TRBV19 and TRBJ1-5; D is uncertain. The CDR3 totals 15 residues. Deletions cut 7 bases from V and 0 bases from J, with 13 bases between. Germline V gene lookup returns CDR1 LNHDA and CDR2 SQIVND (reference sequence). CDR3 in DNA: TGTGCCAGTAAGTACCAGTTATATAGCAATCAGCCCCAGCATTTT. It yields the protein CASKYQLYSNQPQHF.

In DNA form, the CDR3 reads TGTGCCAGCAGTTACTCCAGCGGGGGGGCATTGGATACGCAGTATTTT. Encoded protein: CASSYSSGGALDTQYF. The chain joins TRBV6-6 to TRBJ2-3, with TRBD2 identical over 10 bases. This CDR3 contains 16 residues. V was pared by 0 bases and J by 6 bases, with 6 bases of the junction left unmatched. The germline V gene has CDR1 MNHNY and CDR2 SVGAGI (reference sequence).

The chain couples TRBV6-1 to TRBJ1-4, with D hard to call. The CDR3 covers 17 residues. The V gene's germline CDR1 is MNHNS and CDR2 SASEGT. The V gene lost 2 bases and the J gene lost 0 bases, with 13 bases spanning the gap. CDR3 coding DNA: TGTGCCAGCAGTGAACTTTGGTCAGTTGCAACTAATGAAAAACTGTTTTTT. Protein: CASSELWSVATNEKLFF.

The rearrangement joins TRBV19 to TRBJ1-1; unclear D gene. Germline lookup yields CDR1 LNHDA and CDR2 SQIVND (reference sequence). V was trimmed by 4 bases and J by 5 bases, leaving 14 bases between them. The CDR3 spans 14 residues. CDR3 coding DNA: TGTGCCAGTAGTACGCGCAGGACGAGGACTGAAGCTTTCTTT. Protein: CASSTRRTRTEAFF. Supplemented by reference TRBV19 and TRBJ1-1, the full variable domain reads DGGITQSPKYLFRKEGQNVTLSCEQNLNHDAMYWYRQDPGQGLRLIYYSQIVNDFQKGDIAEGYSVSREKKESFPLTVTSAQKNPTAFYLCASSTRRTRTEAFFGQGTRLTVV.

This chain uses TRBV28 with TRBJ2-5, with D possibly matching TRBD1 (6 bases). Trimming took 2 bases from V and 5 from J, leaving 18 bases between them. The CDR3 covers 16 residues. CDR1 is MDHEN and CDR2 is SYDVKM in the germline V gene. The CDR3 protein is CASSLPGTRDAETQYF. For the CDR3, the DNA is TGTGCCAGCAGTTTACCCGGGACACGGGATGCGGAGACCCAGTACTTC.

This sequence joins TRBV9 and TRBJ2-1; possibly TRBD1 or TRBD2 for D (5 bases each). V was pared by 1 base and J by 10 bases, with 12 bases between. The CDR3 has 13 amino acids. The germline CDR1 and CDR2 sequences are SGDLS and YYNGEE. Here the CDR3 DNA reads TGTGCCAGCAGCGTACGCCGGGGCTCGGAGCAGTTCTTC. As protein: CASSVRRGSEQFF.

CDR3 amino acids: CASILGQGSEAFF. CDR3 nucleotides: TGTGCCAGCATACTGGGACAGGGGTCTGAAGCTTTCTTT. V is TRBV7-9 and J is TRBJ1-1; 10 positions match TRBD1. The CDR3 consists of 13 residues. V dropped 7 bases and J dropped 6; count of bases not matched to a gene: 5. The V gene's germline CDR1 is SEHNR and CDR2 FQNEAQ (reference sequence). Drawing the rest from reference TRBV7-9 and TRBJ1-1, the complete variable domain is DTGVSQNPRHKITKRGQNVTFRCDPISEHNRLYWYRQTLGQGPEFLTYFQNEAQLEKSRLLSDRFSAERPKGSFSTLEIQRTEQGDSAMYLCASILGQGSEAFFGQGTRLTVV.

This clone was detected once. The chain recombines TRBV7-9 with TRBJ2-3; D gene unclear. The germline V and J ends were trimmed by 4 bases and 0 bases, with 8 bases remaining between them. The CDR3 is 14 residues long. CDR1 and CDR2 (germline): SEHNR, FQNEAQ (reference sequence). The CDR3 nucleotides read TGTGCCAGCAGCTCCTCTGGGAGCACAGATACGCAGTATTTT. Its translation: CASSSSGSTDTQYF.

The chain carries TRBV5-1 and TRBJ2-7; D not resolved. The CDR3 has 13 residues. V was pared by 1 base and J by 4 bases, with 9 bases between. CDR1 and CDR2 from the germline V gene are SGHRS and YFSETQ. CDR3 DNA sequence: TGCGCCAGCAGCTTGAGGTCAGCGTACGAGCAGTACTTC. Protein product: CASSLRSAYEQYF.

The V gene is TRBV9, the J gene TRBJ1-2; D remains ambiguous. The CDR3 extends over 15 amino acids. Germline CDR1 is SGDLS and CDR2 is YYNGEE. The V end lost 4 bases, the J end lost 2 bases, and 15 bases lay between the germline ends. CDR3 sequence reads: CASSPYSDGNYGYTF. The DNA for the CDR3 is TGTGCCAGCAGCCCTTATTCGGACGGGAACTATGGCTACACCTTC.

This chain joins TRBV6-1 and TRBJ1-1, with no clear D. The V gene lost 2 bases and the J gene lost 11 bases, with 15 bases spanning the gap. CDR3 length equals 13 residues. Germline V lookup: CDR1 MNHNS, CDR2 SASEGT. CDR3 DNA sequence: TGTGCCAGCAGTGAATCTATTCCCATAAGGGCTTTCTTT. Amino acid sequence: CASSESIPIRAFF.

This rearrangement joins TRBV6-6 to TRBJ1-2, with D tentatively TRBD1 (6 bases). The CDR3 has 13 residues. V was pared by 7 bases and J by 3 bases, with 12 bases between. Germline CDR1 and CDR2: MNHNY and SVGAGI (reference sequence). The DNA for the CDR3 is TGTGCCAGCACCAAGGGGGTTTACTATGGCTACACCTTC. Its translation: CASTKGVYYGYTF.

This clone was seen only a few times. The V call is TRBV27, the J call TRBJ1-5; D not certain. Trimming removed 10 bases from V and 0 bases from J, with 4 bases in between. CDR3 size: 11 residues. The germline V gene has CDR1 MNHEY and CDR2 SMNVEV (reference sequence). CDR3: CAKFSNQPQHF. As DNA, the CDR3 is TGTGCCAAGTTTAGCAATCAGCCCCAGCATTTT.

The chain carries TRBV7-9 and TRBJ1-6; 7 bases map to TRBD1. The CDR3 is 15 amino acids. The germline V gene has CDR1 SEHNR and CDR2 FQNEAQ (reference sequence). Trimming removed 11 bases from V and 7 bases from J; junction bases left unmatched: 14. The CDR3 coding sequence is TGTGCCGTACGACAGGGAGGTAACAAAAATTCACCCCTCCACTTT. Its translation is CAVRQGGNKNSPLHF.

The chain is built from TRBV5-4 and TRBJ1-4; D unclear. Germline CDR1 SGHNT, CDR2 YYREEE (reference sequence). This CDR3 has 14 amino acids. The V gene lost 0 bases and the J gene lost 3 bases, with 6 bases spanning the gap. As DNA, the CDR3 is TGTGCCAGCAGCTTGGGGGTGCCTAATGAAAAACTGTTTTTT. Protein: CASSLGVPNEKLFF.

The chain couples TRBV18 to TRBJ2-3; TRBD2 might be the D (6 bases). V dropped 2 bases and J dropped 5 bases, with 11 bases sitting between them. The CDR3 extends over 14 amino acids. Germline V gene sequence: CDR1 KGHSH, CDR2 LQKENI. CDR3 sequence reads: CASSPGTGVDTQYF. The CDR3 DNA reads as TGTGCCAGCTCACCAGGGACGGGAGTAGATACGCAGTATTTT.

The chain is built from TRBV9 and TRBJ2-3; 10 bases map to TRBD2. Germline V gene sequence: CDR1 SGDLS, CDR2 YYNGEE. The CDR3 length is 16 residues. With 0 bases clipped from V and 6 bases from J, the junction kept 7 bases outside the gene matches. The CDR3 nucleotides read TGTGCCAGCAGCGTAGGAGTAGCGGGGGGATGGGATACGCAGTATTTT. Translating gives CASSVGVAGGWDTQYF.

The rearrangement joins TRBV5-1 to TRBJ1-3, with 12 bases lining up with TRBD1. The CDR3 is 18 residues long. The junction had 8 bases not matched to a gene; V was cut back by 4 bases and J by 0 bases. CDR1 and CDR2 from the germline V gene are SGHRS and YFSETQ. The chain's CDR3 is CASSPGQGAPFSGNTIYF. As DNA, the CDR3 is TGCGCCAGCAGCCCGGGACAGGGGGCTCCCTTCTCTGGAAACACCATATATTTT.

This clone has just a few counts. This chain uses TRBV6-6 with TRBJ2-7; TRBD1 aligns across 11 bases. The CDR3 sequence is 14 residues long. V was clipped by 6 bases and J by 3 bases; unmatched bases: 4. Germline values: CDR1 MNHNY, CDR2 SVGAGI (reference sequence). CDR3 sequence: CASRSGTGGYEQYF. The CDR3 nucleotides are TGTGCCAGCAGGTCCGGGACAGGGGGCTACGAGCAGTACTTC.

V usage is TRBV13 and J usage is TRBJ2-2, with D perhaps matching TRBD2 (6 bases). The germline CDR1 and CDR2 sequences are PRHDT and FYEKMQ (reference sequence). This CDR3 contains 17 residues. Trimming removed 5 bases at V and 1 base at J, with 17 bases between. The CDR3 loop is CASSPSLSEGNTGELFF. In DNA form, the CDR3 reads TGTGCCAGCAGCCCCTCTTTATCGGAGGGGAACACCGGGGAGCTGTTTTTT. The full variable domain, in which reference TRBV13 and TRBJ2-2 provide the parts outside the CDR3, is AAGVIQSPRHLIKEKRETATLKCYPIPRHDTVYWYQQGPGQDPQFLISFYEKMQSDKGSIPDRFSAQQFSDYHSELNMSSLELGDSALYFCASSPSLSEGNTGELFFGEGSRLTVL.

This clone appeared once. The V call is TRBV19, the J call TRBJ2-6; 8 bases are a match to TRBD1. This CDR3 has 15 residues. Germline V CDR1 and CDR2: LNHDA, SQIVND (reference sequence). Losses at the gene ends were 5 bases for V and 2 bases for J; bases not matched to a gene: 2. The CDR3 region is CASSVQGAGANVLTF. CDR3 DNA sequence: TGTGCCAGTAGTGTACAGGGGGCTGGGGCCAACGTCCTGACTTTC. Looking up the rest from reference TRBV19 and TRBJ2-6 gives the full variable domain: DGGITQSPKYLFRKEGQNVTLSCEQNLNHDAMYWYRQDPGQGLRLIYYSQIVNDFQKGDIAEGYSVSREKKESFPLTVTSAQKNPTAFYLCASSVQGAGANVLTFGAGSRLTVL.

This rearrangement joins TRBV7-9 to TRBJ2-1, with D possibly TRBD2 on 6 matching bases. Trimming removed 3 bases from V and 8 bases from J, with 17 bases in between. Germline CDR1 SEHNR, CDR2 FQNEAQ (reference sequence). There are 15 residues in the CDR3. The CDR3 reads CASSFRMGSGDEQFF. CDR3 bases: TGTGCCAGCAGCTTCCGAATGGGCTCGGGAGATGAGCAGTTCTTC.

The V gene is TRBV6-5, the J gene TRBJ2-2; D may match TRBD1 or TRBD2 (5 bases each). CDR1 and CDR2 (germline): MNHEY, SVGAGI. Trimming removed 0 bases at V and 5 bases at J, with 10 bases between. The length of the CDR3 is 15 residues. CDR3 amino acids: CASSYSPGRTGELFF. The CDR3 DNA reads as TGTGCCAGCAGTTACTCACCGGGGCGTACCGGGGAGCTGTTTTTT.